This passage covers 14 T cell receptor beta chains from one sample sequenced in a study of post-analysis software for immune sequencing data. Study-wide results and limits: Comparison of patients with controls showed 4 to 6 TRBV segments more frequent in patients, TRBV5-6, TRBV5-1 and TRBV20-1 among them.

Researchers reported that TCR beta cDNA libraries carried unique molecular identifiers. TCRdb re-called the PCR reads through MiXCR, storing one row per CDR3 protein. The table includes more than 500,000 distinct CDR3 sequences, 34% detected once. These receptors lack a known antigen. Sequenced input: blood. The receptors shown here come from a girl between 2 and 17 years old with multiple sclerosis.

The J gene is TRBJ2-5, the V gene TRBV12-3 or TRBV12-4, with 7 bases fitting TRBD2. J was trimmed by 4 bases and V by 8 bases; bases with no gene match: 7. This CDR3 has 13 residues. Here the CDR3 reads CASARDYGETQYF. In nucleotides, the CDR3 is TGTGCCAGCGCCCGGGACTATGGAGAGACCCAGTACTTC.

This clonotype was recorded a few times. CDR3 nucleotide sequence: TGCGCCAGCAGCCAAGATAGCAGCCTACGGAGCTCCTATAATTCACCCCTCCACTTT. This codes for CASSQDSSLRSSYNSPLHF. The rearrangement links TRBV4-1 to TRBJ1-6; D gene uncertain. V gave up 0 bases and J gave up 0 bases, with 15 bases separating them. There are 19 residues in the CDR3. The germline gives CDR1 MGHRA, CDR2 YSYEKL.

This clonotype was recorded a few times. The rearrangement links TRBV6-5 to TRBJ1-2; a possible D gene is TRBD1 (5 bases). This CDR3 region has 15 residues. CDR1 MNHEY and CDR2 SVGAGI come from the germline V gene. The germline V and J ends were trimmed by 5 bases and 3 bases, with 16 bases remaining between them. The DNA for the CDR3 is TGTGCCAGCAGTCGCCCTTCCCCGGGGGACTATGGCTACACCTTC. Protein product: CASSRPSPGDYGYTF.

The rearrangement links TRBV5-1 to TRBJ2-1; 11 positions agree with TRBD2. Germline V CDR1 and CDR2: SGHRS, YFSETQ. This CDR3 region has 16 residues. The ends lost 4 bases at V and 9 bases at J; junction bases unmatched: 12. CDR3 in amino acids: CASSRVIAGGPGEQFF. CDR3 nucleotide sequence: TGCGCCAGCAGCCGAGTGATAGCGGGGGGGCCGGGTGAGCAGTTCTTC.

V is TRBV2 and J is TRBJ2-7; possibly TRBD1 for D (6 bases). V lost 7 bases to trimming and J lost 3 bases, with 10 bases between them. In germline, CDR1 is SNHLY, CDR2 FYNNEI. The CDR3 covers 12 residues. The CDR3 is CASIKDSYEQYF. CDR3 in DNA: TGTGCCAGCATAAAGGACAGCTACGAGCAGTACTTC. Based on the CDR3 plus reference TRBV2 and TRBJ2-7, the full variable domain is EPEVTQTPSHQVTQMGQEVILRCVPISNHLYFYWYRQILGQKVEFLVSFYNNEISEKSEIFDDQFSVERPDGSNFTLKIRSTKLEDSAMYFCASIKDSYEQYFGPGTRLTVT.

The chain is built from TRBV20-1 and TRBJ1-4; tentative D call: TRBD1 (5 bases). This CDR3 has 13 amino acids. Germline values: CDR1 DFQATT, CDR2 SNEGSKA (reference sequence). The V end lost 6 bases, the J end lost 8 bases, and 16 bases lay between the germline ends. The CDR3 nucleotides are TGCAGTGCCCGGGGCCAGACCTTAGAAAAACTGTTTTTT. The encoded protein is CSARGQTLEKLFF.

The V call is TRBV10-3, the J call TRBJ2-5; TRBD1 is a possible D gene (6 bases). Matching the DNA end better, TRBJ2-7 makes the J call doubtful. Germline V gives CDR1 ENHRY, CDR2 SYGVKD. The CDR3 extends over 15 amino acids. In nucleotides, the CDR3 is TGTGCCATCAGTGAGGCTGCCAGGGGTTCCTACGAGCAGTACTTC. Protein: CAISEAARGSYEQYF.

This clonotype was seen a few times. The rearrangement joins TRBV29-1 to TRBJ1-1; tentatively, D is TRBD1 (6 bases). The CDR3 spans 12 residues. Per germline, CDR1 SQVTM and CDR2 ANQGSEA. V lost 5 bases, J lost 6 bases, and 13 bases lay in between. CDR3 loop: CSVRTAKAEAFF. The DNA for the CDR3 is TGCAGCGTTCGGACAGCTAAGGCTGAAGCTTTCTTT. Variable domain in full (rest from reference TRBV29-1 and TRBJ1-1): SAVISQKPSRDICQRGTSLTIQCQVDSQVTMMFWYRQQPGQSLTLIATANQGSEATYESGFVIDKFPISRPNLTFSTLTVSNMSPEDSSIYLCSVRTAKAEAFFGQGTRLTVV.

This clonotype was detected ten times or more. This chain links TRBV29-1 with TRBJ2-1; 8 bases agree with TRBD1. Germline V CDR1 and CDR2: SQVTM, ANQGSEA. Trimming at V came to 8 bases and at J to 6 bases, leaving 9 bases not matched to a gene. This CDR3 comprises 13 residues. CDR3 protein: CSFDRQGTNEQFF. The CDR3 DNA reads TGCAGCTTCGATCGACAGGGGACCAATGAGCAGTTCTTC.

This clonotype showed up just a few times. This CDR3 is CASSPLLAGGYEQYF. The CDR3 bases are TGTGCCAGCTCACCACTACTAGCGGGGGGCTACGAGCAGTACTTC. The chain couples TRBV18 to TRBJ2-7, with 12 bases fitting TRBD2. CDR1 and CDR2 (germline): KGHSH, LQKENI. J lost 3 bases, V lost 1 base, and 1 base had no gene match. The CDR3 contains 15 residues.

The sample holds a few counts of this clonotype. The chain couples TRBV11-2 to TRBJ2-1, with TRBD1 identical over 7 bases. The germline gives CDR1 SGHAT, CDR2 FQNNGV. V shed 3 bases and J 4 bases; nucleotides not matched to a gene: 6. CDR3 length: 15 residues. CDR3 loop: CASSFTGEIYNEQFF. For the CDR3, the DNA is TGTGCCAGCAGCTTCACAGGGGAGATATACAATGAGCAGTTCTTC. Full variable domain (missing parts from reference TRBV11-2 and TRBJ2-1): EAGVAQSPRYKIIEKRQSVAFWCNPISGHATLYWYQQILGQGPKLLIQFQNNGVVDDSQLPKDRFSAERLKGVDSTLKIQPAKLEDSAVYLCASSFTGEIYNEQFFGPGTRLTVL.

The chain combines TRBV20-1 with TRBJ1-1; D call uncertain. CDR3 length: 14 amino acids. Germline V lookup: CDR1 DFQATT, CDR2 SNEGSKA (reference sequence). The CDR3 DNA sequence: TGCAGGGGCTTTGAAGGTAGGGTGGACACTGAAGCTTTCTTT. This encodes CRGFEGRVDTEAFF.

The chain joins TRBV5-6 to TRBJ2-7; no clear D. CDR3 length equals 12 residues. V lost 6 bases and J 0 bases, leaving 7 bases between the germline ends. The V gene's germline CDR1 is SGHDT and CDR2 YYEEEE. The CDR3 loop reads CASNRSSYEQYF. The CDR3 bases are TGTGCCAGCAACCGCAGCTCCTACGAGCAGTACTTC.

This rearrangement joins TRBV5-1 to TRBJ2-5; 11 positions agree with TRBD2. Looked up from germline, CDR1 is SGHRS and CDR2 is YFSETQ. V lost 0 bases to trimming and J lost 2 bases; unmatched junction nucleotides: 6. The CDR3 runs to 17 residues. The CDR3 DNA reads TGCGCCAGCAGCTTGGGACCTAGCGGGGGGCGGCAAGAGACCCAGTACTTC. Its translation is CASSLGPSGGRQETQYF.